These T cell receptor beta chains were read from a single sample in a study of blood T cells in healthy people across ages. TCRdb reanalysed the 5' RACE reads using MiXCR and keeps one entry per CDR3 protein. The profile shows roughly 680,000 distinct CDR3 sequences, 52% of them singletons. The sample comprised blood. These receptor sequences come from a woman of 80 years or more in good health. Both conserved end residues are part of each CDR3. A D gene is named only where the DNA matches it firmly. The size field is filled for only some rows; it gives once, few, many or a size class.

TRBV20-1	TRBD2	-	15	TRBJ2-7	CSARAGGGGAYEQYF	TGCAGTGCTAGGGCGGGAGGCGGGGGGGCGTATGAGCAGTACTTC
TRBV12-3/TRBV12-4	TRBD1	-	15	TRBJ2-4	CASTKTGAAKNIQYF	TGTGCCAGCACTAAGACAGGGGCTGCCAAAAACATTCAGTACTTC
TRBV27	-	-	16	TRBJ2-3	CASSVYRGLSTDTQYF	TGTGCCAGCAGTGTATACAGGGGACTTAGCACAGATACGCAGTATTTT
TRBV25-1	-	-	11	TRBJ2-5	CASKGRGAQYF	TGTGCCAGCAAGGGTAGGGGAGCCCAGTACTTC
TRBV28	-	many	12	TRBJ2-7	CASKRVSYEQYF	TGTGCCAGCAAGCGGGTATCCTACGAGCAGTACTTC
TRBV3-1	-	-	16	TRBJ1-4	CASSQPLGATNEKLFF	TGTGCCAGCAGCCAACCCCTGGGGGCAACTAATGAAAAACTGTTTTTT
TRBV2	-	few	14	TRBJ2-3	CASSERVSRDTQYF	TGTGCCAGCAGTGAACGGGTTAGCAGAGATACGCAGTATTTT
TRBV7-9	-	-	15	TRBJ2-3	CASSPRPLATDTQYF	TGTGCCAGCAGCCCGCGGCCACTAGCTACAGATACGCAGTATTTT
TRBV4-1	-	-	15	TRBJ1-3	CASSQILGEGNTIYF	TGCGCCAGCAGCCAAATATTGGGCGAAGGAAACACCATATATTTT
TRBV7-8	-	few	18	TRBJ2-2	CASRKPGHNLQGTGELFF	TGTGCCAGCAGGAAACCGGGACATAACTTACAAGGCACCGGGGAGCTGTTTTTT
TRBV20-1	-	-	11	TRBJ2-1	CSGRNYNEQFF	TGCAGTGGGCGGAATTACAATGAGCAGTTCTTC
TRBV11-1	-	many	14	TRBJ2-4	CASSLRPGEDIQYF	TGTGCCAGCAGCCTTCGTCCCGGAGAGGACATTCAGTACTTC
TRBV20-1	TRBD2	-	14	TRBJ2-7	CSARLAGYWSEQYF	TGCAGTGCTAGGCTAGCGGGATATTGGAGCGAGCAGTACTTC
TRBV20-1	TRBD1	many	14	TRBJ1-1	CSASPGGRSTEAFF	TGCAGTGCTAGTCCAGGGGGCAGGAGCACTGAAGCTTTCTTT
TRBV4-1	-	-	13	TRBJ2-7	CASSQGGFSEQYF	TGCGCCAGCAGCCAAGGAGGTTTTTCCGAGCAGTACTTC
TRBV5-4	TRBD1	-	15	TRBJ2-7	CASSKQGASSYEQYF	TGTGCCAGCAGCAAACAGGGGGCAAGCTCCTACGAGCAGTACTTC
TRBV20-1	-	-	13	TRBJ2-7	CSARVTDRYEQYF	TGCAGTGCTAGAGTTACCGATCGGTACGAGCAGTACTTC
TRBV24-1	-	many	14	TRBJ2-5	CATSSGTNLGTQYF	TGTGCCACCTCTTCCGGGACCAACTTGGGGACCCAGTACTTC
TRBV25-1	TRBD2	-	15	TRBJ2-3	CASSSRSGGTDTQYF	TGTGCCAGCAGTTCTCGTAGCGGGGGCACAGATACGCAGTATTTT
TRBV12-3/TRBV12-4	-	-	15	TRBJ2-2	CASSLAATGTGELFF	TGTGCCAGCAGTTTGGCGGCTACGGGCACCGGGGAGCTGTTTTTT
TRBV7-7	TRBD2	-	17	TRBJ2-5	CASSLGGLAGVAETQYF	TGTGCTAGCAGCTTAGGGGGACTAGCGGGAGTTGCGGAGACCCAGTACTTC
TRBV27	-	many	15	TRBJ2-6	CASKSLSSGANVLTF	TGTGCCAGCAAATCCCTCAGCTCTGGGGCCAACGTCCTGACTTTC
TRBV29-1	-	many	11	TRBJ2-3	CSVGWGDTQYF	TGCAGCGTTGGGTGGGGAGATACGCAGTATTTT
TRBV6-5	-	many	15	TRBJ2-3	CASSYSDRPTDTQYF	TGTGCCAGCAGTTACAGCGACAGACCAACAGATACGCAGTATTTT
TRBV3-1	-	-	14	TRBJ2-1	CASSQGLPHNEQFF	TGTGCCAGCAGCCAGGGACTCCCTCACAATGAGCAGTTCTTC
TRBV4-2	TRBD1	few	16	TRBJ1-5	CASSRGQGEGVQPQHF	TGTGCCAGCAGCCGGGGACAGGGCGAGGGTGTACAGCCCCAGCATTTT
TRBV13	TRBD2	-	20	TRBJ2-1	CASSSRTGLAGYPTNNEQFF	TGTGCCAGCAGCAGCCGGACAGGACTAGCGGGATACCCAACGAACAATGAGCAGTTCTTC
TRBV4-1	TRBD2	-	17	TRBJ2-1	CASSQSFFLAGDNEQFF	TGCGCCAGCAGCCAAAGTTTCTTCCTAGCGGGGGACAATGAGCAGTTCTTC
TRBV4-1	-	once	14	TRBJ2-1	CASSQGEVPNEQFF	TGCGCCAGCAGCCAAGGCGAGGTACCCAACGAGCAGTTCTTC
TRBV28	TRBD2	few	15	TRBJ2-3	CASSFLAGGSDTQYF	TGTGCCAGCAGTTTTCTAGCGGGGGGGTCAGATACGCAGTATTTT
TRBV20-1	TRBD1	once	15	TRBJ1-1	CSALRQGVRNTEAFF	TGCAGTGCATTAAGACAGGGGGTTAGGAACACTGAAGCTTTCTTT
TRBV5-1	-	few	17	TRBJ1-5	CASSPYPRGPRNQPQHF	TGCGCCAGCAGCCCGTACCCACGGGGCCCGAGGAATCAGCCCCAGCATTTT
TRBV18	-	many	13	TRBJ1-2	CASSPRQEDGYTF	TGTGCCAGCTCACCACGGCAGGAGGATGGCTACACCTTC
TRBV11-2	-	few	15	TRBJ2-1	CASSLAPLAGNEQFF	TGTGCCAGCAGCTTAGCGCCCCTGGCGGGAAATGAGCAGTTCTTC
TRBV27	-	-	15	TRBJ1-5	CASSFARDRGQPQHF	TGTGCCAGCAGTTTTGCGAGGGACCGCGGCCAGCCCCAGCATTTT
TRBV29-1	TRBD2	-	13	TRBJ2-1	CSASSGGADEQFF	TGCAGCGCATCAAGCGGGGGGGCGGATGAGCAGTTCTTC
TRBV30	TRBD1	many	17	TRBJ1-2	CAWSTSRTGGIHYGYTF	TGTGCCTGGAGTACGTCGCGGACAGGGGGGATCCACTATGGCTACACCTTC
TRBV7-2	TRBD1	-	14	TRBJ2-5	CASSGRQGLETQYF	TGTGCCAGCAGCGGTAGACAGGGGTTAGAGACCCAGTACTTC
TRBV5-1	TRBD1	many	16	TRBJ2-1	CASSSKDRGLGNEQFF	TGCGCCAGCAGCTCGAAGGACAGGGGGCTGGGCAATGAGCAGTTCTTC
TRBV29-1	TRBD2	-	16	TRBJ2-4	CSGRFGGAVSKNIQYF	TGCAGCGGGCGCTTCGGGGGGGCCGTGAGCAAAAACATTCAGTACTTC
TRBV28	TRBD1	many	11	TRBJ2-1	CASSFGQGQFF	TGTGCCAGCAGCTTTGGACAGGGGCAGTTCTTC
TRBV12-3/TRBV12-4	-	-	16	TRBJ1-5	CASSLSYEGGNQPQHF	TGTGCCAGCAGTTTAAGTTATGAGGGTGGCAATCAGCCCCAGCATTTT
TRBV7-9	-	many	14	TRBJ1-2	CASSSRDVTHGYTF	TGTGCCAGCAGCTCCCGGGACGTTACCCATGGCTACACCTTC
TRBV27	-	once	12	TRBJ2-1	CASNRFGNEQFF	TGTGCCAGTAACAGGTTTGGCAATGAGCAGTTCTTC
TRBV7-9	-	-	17	TRBJ2-3	CASSFGGTGGLADTQYF	TGTGCCAGCAGCTTCGGGGGGACAGGCGGACTAGCAGATACGCAGTATTTT
TRBV28	-	many	14	TRBJ1-2	CASSLFPAVYGYTF	TGTGCCAGCAGTTTATTTCCCGCTGTCTATGGCTACACCTTC
TRBV14	TRBD1	-	16	TRBJ1-2	CASSQDRGTGDYGYTF	TGTGCCAGCAGCCAAGATAGGGGCACAGGGGACTATGGCTACACCTTC